This TCR beta chain was recovered during a study of T cell repertoires in cytomegalovirus infection. Across the whole study: Public signatures in TCR beta pointed to CMV infection and matching HLA type. Points from the study as a whole: Dominating the ex vivo response were TCR beta clonotypes that were CMV-specific and HLA-C-restricted. Cumulative frequency (of public TCR beta family members) identified carriers of CMV plus the relevant HLA.

This clonotype came up many times. The antigen is undetermined. The CDR3 contains 14 residues. Germline-derived CDR1 and CDR2 are SGHTA and FQGNSA. Trimming stripped 2 bases from V and 6 bases from J, with 12 bases between. TCRdb used MiXCR to reprocess the reads, holding one entry per CDR3 protein. Of under 500,000 distinct CDR3 sequences in the sample, under 45% are singletons; the top ten hold roughly two fifths. The sequenced sample was cultured PBMCs, obtained from culture after CMV antigen stimulation. This TCR was recovered from a human donor in good health (CMV status not recorded). Some clones in this sample may be carry-over from other donors' samples. The chain carries TRBV7-2 and TRBJ2-3, with D perhaps TRBD2 (6 bases). The CDR3 loop is CASSLQGGMDTQYF. The CDR3 DNA reads TGTGCCAGCAGCTTACAAGGCGGGATGGATACGCAGTATTTT.